Listed here are 30 T cell receptor beta chains from one sample, sequenced in a study of blood T cell repertoires in COVID-19. The table came from immunoSEQ multiplex PCR; TCRdb's copy has only in-frame clones and leaves some out. The table includes about 97,000 clones, around 90% detected once. The sample taken for sequencing was peripheral blood. These receptors originate from a man aged 50-59 years with active COVID-19.

The chain employs TRBV7-2 and TRBJ1-4; D is possibly TRBD1 (5 bases). CDR1 is SGHTA, CDR2 FQGNSA, per germline. CDR3 length: 14 residues. V lost 4 bases and J 5 bases, leaving 11 bases between the germline ends. The CDR3 DNA reads TGTGCCAGCAGCTCTGGGGGGTCCAATGAAAAACTGTTTTTT. Residues: CASSSGGSNEKLFF.

This chain uses TRBV6-6 with TRBJ2-7; 7 bases match TRBD1. V gave up 5 bases and J gave up 5 bases; unmatched junction bases: 12. Germline V CDR1 and CDR2: MNHNY, SVGAGI (reference sequence). This CDR3 region has 15 residues. The CDR3: CASSTLLTGMNEQYF. DNA of the CDR3: TGTGCCAGCAGTACCCTCCTGACAGGGATGAACGAGCAGTACTTC.

The V call is TRBV6-5, the J call TRBJ2-3; TRBD2 matches at 8 bases. CDR3 size: 15 residues. Germline trimming cut 8 bases from V and 2 bases from J; bases unmatched to any gene: 9. The germline CDR1 and CDR2 sequences are MNHEY and SVGAGI. The CDR3 sequence is CASGGSGDSTDTQYF. The CDR3 region has the DNA TGTGCCAGCGGAGGTAGCGGGGATTCCACAGATACGCAGTATTTT.

V and J are TRBV15 and TRBJ1-4; D is possibly TRBD1 (6 bases). The germline gives CDR1 LNHNV, CDR2 YYDKDF (reference sequence). V gave up 4 bases and J gave up 0 bases, with 15 bases separating them. This CDR3 spans 17 amino acids. The CDR3 bases are TGTGCCACCAGCACCCGCTATAGGACAGCAACTAATGAAAAACTGTTTTTT. Its translation is CATSTRYRTATNEKLFF.

The chain couples TRBV6-1 to TRBJ1-4, with 9 bases aligning to TRBD1. The CDR3 spans 16 residues. V lost 4 bases, J lost 6 bases, and 9 bases stayed unmatched. Germline assignment: CDR1 MNHNS and CDR2 SASEGT. The CDR3 nucleotides are TGTGCCAGCAGTGCCCCGGGACAGGGTGAACATGAAAAACTGTTTTTT. Its translation is CASSAPGQGEHEKLFF.

About this clone itself: At the DNA level, this CDR3 is encoded by other sequences in the same sample as well. The rearrangement uses TRBV4-1 and TRBJ2-3, with D perhaps TRBD1 (5 bases). Germline CDR1 and CDR2: MGHRA and YSYEKL. V dropped 4 bases and J dropped 2 bases, with 10 bases sitting between them. The CDR3 runs to 14 residues. CDR3 in DNA: TGCGCCAGCAGCCGCGACAGATACACAGATACGCAGTATTTT. The encoded protein is CASSRDRYTDTQYF.

This chain joins TRBV5-4 and TRBJ2-1, with 12 nucleotides matching TRBD2. The CDR3 consists of 14 residues. CDR1 is SGHNT, CDR2 YYREEE, per germline (reference sequence). The J segment lost 9 bases and the V segment lost 4 bases, leaving 5 bases of the junction unmatched. The CDR3 is CASSASGGAPEQFF. CDR3 in DNA: TGTGCCAGCAGCGCTAGCGGGGGGGCCCCTGAGCAGTTCTTC.

This sequence joins TRBV11-2 and TRBJ2-2; no reliable D call. The CDR3 has 13 residues. Germline assignment: CDR1 SGHAT and CDR2 FQNNGV. With 2 bases removed from V and 6 bases from J, the gap between germline ends came to 7 bases. CDR3 coding DNA: TGTGCCAGCAGCTTAATAGTTTCCGGGGAGCTGTTTTTT. Translated, it gives CASSLIVSGELFF. Looking up the rest from reference TRBV11-2 and TRBJ2-2 gives the full variable domain: EAGVAQSPRYKIIEKRQSVAFWCNPISGHATLYWYQQILGQGPKLLIQFQNNGVVDDSQLPKDRFSAERLKGVDSTLKIQPAKLEDSAVYLCASSLIVSGELFFGEGSRLTVL.

The chain's CDR3 is CASSLYSRDYGYTF. The CDR3 DNA reads as TGTGCCAGCAGCTTGTATTCACGAGACTATGGCTACACCTTC. The chain recombines TRBV5-4 with TRBJ1-2; D unresolved. The germline V and J ends were trimmed by 1 base and 3 bases, with 10 bases remaining between them. CDR3 length: 14 amino acids. Per the germline V gene, CDR1 is SGHNT and CDR2 is YYREEE (reference sequence).

The chain uses TRBV11-2 and TRBJ2-7; TRBD2 is a possible D gene (7 bases). Between the trimmed V and J ends, which lost 7 bases and 4 bases, there was a span of 17 bases. Germline CDR1 is SGHAT and CDR2 is FQNNGV. The CDR3 spans 14 residues. This CDR3 is CASTFWGGSYEQYF. The CDR3 DNA reads as TGTGCCAGCACCTTTTGGGGGGGCTCTTACGAGCAGTACTTC.

The rearrangement links TRBV18 to TRBJ2-3; maybe TRBD2 (6 bases). Trimming shortened V by 1 base and J by 6 bases, and 17 bases separated the two germline ends. Germline loops: CDR1 KGHSH, CDR2 LQKENI. The CDR3 extends over 16 amino acids. CDR3 sequence: CASSPRTSTLLDTQYF. CDR3 DNA: TGTGCCAGCTCACCACGAACTAGCACTCTATTGGATACGCAGTATTTT.

This clone was observed a few times. The chain links TRBV2 to TRBJ1-1; D uncertain. The germline CDR1 and CDR2 sequences are SNHLY and FYNNEI. This CDR3 is built from 14 residues. Trimming removed 6 bases at V and 3 bases at J, with 14 bases between. Written as DNA, the CDR3 is TGTGCCAGCAGCCCGGCCGTGAGGCACACTGAAGCTTTCTTT. Protein product: CASSPAVRHTEAFF.

The V gene is TRBV18, the J gene TRBJ2-5, with D tentatively TRBD2 (5 bases). Germline CDR1 KGHSH, CDR2 LQKENI. CDR3 length: 14 residues. V lost 4 bases, J lost 5 bases, and 14 bases lay in between. The CDR3 sequence: CASSQRTGWETQYF. In nucleotides, the CDR3 is TGTGCCAGCTCACAAAGGACTGGGTGGGAGACCCAGTACTTC.

The J gene is TRBJ2-3, the V gene TRBV7-2; the D is unclear. Germline V gene lookup returns CDR1 SGHTA and CDR2 FQGNSA. The V and J ends lost 0 bases and 4 bases respectively, with 11 bases between them. The CDR3 is 15 residues long. CDR3 bases: TGTGCCAGCAGCTTAGCTAGCCTCCCGGCAGATACGCAGTATTTT. Its protein product is CASSLASLPADTQYF.

This chain links TRBV4-1 with TRBJ1-2, with D perhaps TRBD1 (6 bases). V was shortened by 0 bases and J by 8 bases, with 19 bases between the two germline ends. The germline CDR1 and CDR2 sequences are MGHRA and YSYEKL. CDR3 length equals 16 residues. CDR3: CASSQDSDLRGRGYTF. CDR3 DNA sequence: TGCGCCAGCAGCCAAGATTCTGACCTTAGGGGGAGAGGCTACACCTTC.

V and J are TRBV6-5 and TRBJ2-1, with TRBD2 identical over 11 bases. The V segment lost 11 bases and the J segment 8 bases; nucleotides outside the gene matches: 11. The CDR3 contains 14 residues. Germline V lookup: CDR1 MNHEY, CDR2 SVGAGI. The CDR3 protein is CAFIGVAGGDEQFF. The CDR3 nucleotides are TGTGCCTTCATAGGGGTAGCGGGGGGGGATGAGCAGTTCTTC.

The table lists this clone with a few counts. J is TRBJ1-5 and V is TRBV19; 8 nucleotides line up with TRBD1. Germline CDR1 reads LNHDA; CDR2 reads SQIVND (reference sequence). The CDR3 has 14 amino acids. With 3 bases clipped from V and 3 bases from J, the junction kept 1 base outside the gene matches. The CDR3 sequence: CASSMDRANQPQHF. CDR3 in DNA: TGTGCCAGTAGTATGGACAGGGCCAATCAGCCCCAGCATTTT.

A single count supports this clone. This chain links TRBV7-6 with TRBJ2-1; 9 nucleotides line up with TRBD2. CDR3 size: 16 residues. In germline, CDR1 is SGHVS, CDR2 FNYEAQ. J was trimmed by 4 bases and V by 1 base; bases with no gene match: 5. The CDR3 sequence is CASSLDGTSSYNEQFF. In DNA, the CDR3 is TGTGCCAGCAGCTTAGACGGGACTAGCAGTTACAATGAGCAGTTCTTC.

V is TRBV5-6 and J is TRBJ2-1; 7 positions agree with TRBD1. This CDR3 has 15 amino acids. CDR1 is SGHDT, CDR2 YYEEEE, per germline. V lost 4 bases to trimming and J lost 0 bases; unmatched junction nucleotides: 4. In nucleotides, the CDR3 is TGTGCCAGCAGCCGGGGACAGAGCTCCTACAATGAGCAGTTCTTC. Residues: CASSRGQSSYNEQFF.

The V gene is TRBV2, the J gene TRBJ1-3; tentative D call: TRBD1 (6 bases). The V gene's germline CDR1 is SNHLY and CDR2 FYNNEI. The V and J ends lost 4 bases and 5 bases respectively, with 15 bases between them. The CDR3 consists of 15 residues. CDR3 coding DNA: TGTGCCAGCAGTGTAAGGACAGCTAAGAGAAACACCATATATTTT. It codes for CASSVRTAKRNTIYF. Filled out from reference TRBV2 and TRBJ1-3, the complete variable domain reads EPEVTQTPSHQVTQMGQEVILRCVPISNHLYFYWYRQILGQKVEFLVSFYNNEISEKSEIFDDQFSVERPDGSNFTLKIRSTKLEDSAMYFCASSVRTAKRNTIYFGEGSWLTVV.

The chain has TRBV6-5 and TRBJ1-1; weak D call: TRBD1 (6 bases). Trimming cost V 5 bases and J 3 bases, with 10 bases left between them. Germline CDR1 reads MNHEY; CDR2 reads SVGAGI. This CDR3 is built from 13 residues. CDR3 region: CASSNQGYTEAFF. The DNA for the CDR3 is TGTGCCAGCAGTAATCAGGGGTACACTGAAGCTTTCTTT.

The chain joins TRBV5-1 to TRBJ2-3; D ambiguous. CDR1 and CDR2 (germline): SGHRS, YFSETQ. The CDR3 covers 13 residues. Trimming pared 2 bases from V and 0 bases from J, leaving 4 bases between. The CDR3 here is CASSLASTDTQYF. For the CDR3, the DNA is TGCGCCAGCAGCTTAGCAAGCACAGATACGCAGTATTTT. Full variable domain (outside the CDR3, taken from reference TRBV5-1 and TRBJ2-3): KAGVTQTPRYLIKTRGQQVTLSCSPISGHRSVSWYQQTPGQGLQFLFEYFSETQRNKGNFPGRFSGRQFSNSRSEMNVSTLELGDSALYLCASSLASTDTQYFGPGTRLTVL.

The chain has TRBV24-1 and TRBJ1-1, with 9 bases identical to TRBD1. V was clipped by 6 bases and J by 4 bases; unmatched bases: 5. Germline V CDR1 and CDR2: KGHDR, SFDVKD. This CDR3 has 14 amino acids. This CDR3 is CATSYRGRGTEAFF. DNA for the CDR3: TGTGCCACCAGTTACAGGGGGCGCGGCACTGAAGCTTTCTTT.

V usage is TRBV11-2 and J usage is TRBJ2-3; D might be TRBD2 (5 bases). Germline V CDR1 and CDR2: SGHAT, FQNNGV. The CDR3 spans 15 residues. V lost 2 bases, J lost 1 base, and 10 bases lay in between. In nucleotides, the CDR3 is TGTGCCAGCAGCTTATCGGGGATCGGCACAGATACGCAGTATTTT. Translation: CASSLSGIGTDTQYF. The whole variable domain, remainder taken from reference TRBV11-2 and TRBJ2-3, is EAGVAQSPRYKIIEKRQSVAFWCNPISGHATLYWYQQILGQGPKLLIQFQNNGVVDDSQLPKDRFSAERLKGVDSTLKIQPAKLEDSAVYLCASSLSGIGTDTQYFGPGTRLTVL.

The gene calls are TRBV19 and TRBJ2-3, with 8 positions matching TRBD1. V was pared by 10 bases and J by 0 bases, with 3 bases of the junction left unmatched. The germline gives CDR1 LNHDA, CDR2 SQIVND (reference sequence). CDR3 length equals 13 residues. CDR3 coding DNA: TGTGCCACCGACAGGGGAAGCACAGATACGCAGTATTTT. Amino acid sequence: CATDRGSTDTQYF.

J is TRBJ1-2 and V is TRBV20-1; 8 bases map to TRBD1. The V and J ends lost 6 bases and 7 bases, in that order; junction bases with no gene match: 4. The length of the CDR3 is 11 residues. Germline lookup yields CDR1 DFQATT and CDR2 SNEGSKA (reference sequence). CDR3 nucleotide sequence: TGCAGTGCAGGACAGGGATCTGGCTACACCTTC. It codes for CSAGQGSGYTF.

This chain uses TRBV7-9 with TRBJ2-7; D perhaps matches TRBD2 (7 bases). This CDR3 region has 15 residues. V was cut by 7 bases and J by 6 bases, with 22 bases left in between. Germline-derived CDR1 and CDR2 are SEHNR and FQNEAQ (reference sequence). DNA of the CDR3: TGTGCCAGCACCCCCCGGTGGGGGGGCCTCCGCGAGCAGTACTTC. Translation: CASTPRWGGLREQYF.

Here the CDR3 reads CASSLAGPYEQYF. The CDR3 DNA reads as TGTGCCAGCAGTTTAGCGGGGCCCTACGAGCAGTACTTC. This chain uses TRBV6-5 with TRBJ2-7; 8 bases agree with TRBD2. Germline CDR1 is MNHEY and CDR2 is SVGAGI. The CDR3 contains 13 residues. V lost 4 bases and J lost 2; bases outside the gene matches: 1.

This clone was observed a single time. The chain uses TRBV6-2 or TRBV6-3 and TRBJ2-2; no reliable D call. Trimming shortened V by 5 bases and J by 2 bases, and 6 bases separated the two germline ends. Germline lookup yields CDR1 MNHEY and CDR2 SVGEGT. The CDR3 consists of 13 residues. CDR3 DNA sequence: TGTGCCAGCAGTGGGCACAACACCGGGGAGCTGTTTTTT. Translating it yields CASSGHNTGELFF.

This sequence joins TRBV4-3 and TRBJ1-1, with 10 positions matching TRBD1. The ends lost 4 bases at V and 1 base at J; junction bases unmatched: 3. The germline V gene encodes CDR1 LGHNA and CDR2 YSLEER. This CDR3 has 15 amino acids. This chain's CDR3 is CASSRTGGENTEAFF. CDR3 DNA: TGCGCCAGCAGCCGGACAGGGGGGGAGAACACTGAAGCTTTCTTT.